These 18 T cell receptor beta chains share one sample of origin, sequenced in a study of T cell clonality in common variable immunodeficiency. Assay: immunoSEQ multiplex PCR; the TCRdb copy retains only in-frame clones and omits some. The sample presents 44,000 or so clones, none singletons. Input material: peripheral blood mononuclear cells. The source of these receptors is a person between 18 and 75 years old in good health.

This clone was seen at least ten times. Read coverage stops 3 residues before the CDR3 terminus; the germline J gene supplies the remainder. This chain links TRBV2 with TRBJ2-3; the match to TRBD2 covers 9 bases. Germline V gene data show CDR1 as SNHLY and CDR2 as FYNNEI. The CDR3 contains 14 residues. With 6 bases clipped from V and 4 bases from J, the junction kept 5 bases outside the gene matches. This CDR3 is CASSPGTSPDTQYF. CDR3 DNA, as far as it was read: TGTGCCAGCAGCCCCGGGACTAGCCCAGATACG.

This clone was recorded many times. Read coverage stops 3 residues before the CDR3 terminus; the germline J gene supplies the remainder. The rearrangement joins TRBV20-1 to TRBJ2-5; TRBD2 agrees at 11 bases. There are 18 residues in the CDR3. Germline V gene lookup returns CDR1 DFQATT and CDR2 SNEGSKA (reference sequence). V was clipped by 1 base and J by 3 bases; unmatched bases: 13. Incomplete CDR3 DNA: TGCAGTGCTAGAGTCACAAGCGTAGCGGGGGGGCCGAAAGAGACC. It translates to CSARVTSVAGGPKET. The full CDR3 is CSARVTSVAGGPKETQYF.

This clone was recorded many times. Read data end 3 residues before the CDR3 end; the end is taken from the germline J gene. The genes are TRBV7-2 and TRBJ1-1; D not certain. Trimming shortened V by 5 bases and J by 3 bases, and 16 bases separated the two germline ends. CDR3 length equals 15 residues. Germline V gene data show CDR1 as SGHTA and CDR2 as FQGNSA. The part of the CDR3 DNA that was read is TGTGCCAGCAGCCTTCTTGGTCTAAGGGACACTGAA. Amino acids: CASSLLGLRDTE. The entire CDR3 protein is CASSLLGLRDTEAFF.

This clone has ten or more counts. The CDR3 reads CASRGGLAGAGETQYF. The sequenced CDR3 bases are TGTGCCAGCAGAGGGGGACTAGCGGGAGCAGGGGAGACC. The chain is built from TRBV2 and TRBJ2-5, with 14 nucleotides matching TRBD2. The read stops 3 residues short of the end of the CDR3; the missing end is completed from the germline J gene. CDR1 and CDR2 (germline): SNHLY, FYNNEI. Trimming cost V 6 bases and J 5 bases; bases outside gene matches: 8. The CDR3 has 16 amino acids.

The table lists this clone with many counts. The read ends 3 residues before the CDR3 terminus; that terminus is restored from the germline J gene. V usage is TRBV20-1 and J usage is TRBJ2-1; maybe TRBD2 (6 bases). The CDR3 has 16 amino acids. Germline V gene sequence: CDR1 DFQATT, CDR2 SNEGSKA (reference sequence). The V gene lost 5 bases and the J gene lost 0 bases, with 17 bases spanning the gap. The CDR3 region is CSAALSGPGSYNEQFF. Partial CDR3 DNA: TGCAGTGCTGCCCTTAGCGGCCCGGGCTCCTACAATGAG.

The sample holds many counts of this clone. The CDR3 is cut off 3 residues early in the read; its end comes from the germline J gene. The chain has TRBV7-8 and TRBJ2-1; 8 bases are a match to TRBD2. Germline CDR1 reads SGHVS; CDR2 reads FQNEAQ. The CDR3 totals 16 residues. Trimming cost V 0 bases and J 6 bases; bases outside gene matches: 7. Partial CDR3 DNA: TGTGCCAGCAGCTTAGCTACGGGGGGGCCCCTCAATGAG. It yields the protein CASSLATGGPLNE. The CDR3 reads in full as CASSLATGGPLNEQFF.

This clone occurred many times. The missing CDR3 end, 3 residues past where the read stops, is filled in from the germline J gene. The chain employs TRBV19 and TRBJ1-2; 9 bases are a match to TRBD1. Germline CDR1 is LNHDA and CDR2 is SQIVND (reference sequence). The CDR3 runs 14 residues. V shed 5 bases and J 6 bases; nucleotides not matched to a gene: 7. Here the CDR3 reads CASSPGTGSHGYTF. The CDR3 DNA, read in part, is TGTGCCAGTAGTCCAGGGACAGGGTCTCATGGC.

This clone was detected ten times or more. The read comes to an end 3 residues before the CDR3 does, leaving the germline J gene to fill in the end. V usage is TRBV7-9 and J usage is TRBJ1-4, with 9 nucleotides matching TRBD1. CDR3 length equals 14 residues. The V gene's germline CDR1 is SEHNR and CDR2 FQNEAQ (reference sequence). Losses at the gene ends were 4 bases for V and 5 bases for J; bases not matched to a gene: 2. CDR3 DNA (partial): TGTGCCAGCAGCTCGGACAGGGGAAATGAAAAA. Protein sequence: CASSSDRGNEK. The full CDR3 protein is CASSSDRGNEKLFF.

This clone turned up a few times. A far larger clone differs by one base, so this is likely a read error. The identical CDR3 is also encoded by other nucleotide sequences in the sample. Incomplete CDR3 DNA: TGTGCCAGCAGTGATGGACAGGGGGCGGATGAG. Protein product: CASSDGQGADE. The entire CDR3 protein is CASSDGQGADEQFF. This sequence joins TRBV6-1 and TRBJ2-1, with 11 bases fitting TRBD1. The sequence runs out 3 residues before the end of the CDR3; the remainder is reconstructed from the germline J gene. Germline V gives CDR1 MNHNS, CDR2 SASEGT. The CDR3 length is 14 residues. Unmatched junction bases numbered 3, after V lost 3 bases and J lost 8 bases.

The sample holds many counts of this clone. Coverage ceases 3 residues before the CDR3 finishes, and the germline J gene fills in the end. The chain employs TRBV19 and TRBJ1-3; D is undetermined. Germline CDR1 and CDR2: LNHDA and SQIVND (reference sequence). This CDR3 has 16 amino acids. Trimming cost V 3 bases and J 0 bases, with 12 bases left between them. The CDR3 loop is CASSIRRVRSGNTIYF. The part of the CDR3 DNA that was read is TGTGCCAGTAGTATCCGCCGGGTCCGCTCTGGAAACACC. The full variable domain, with the rest looked up from reference TRBV19 and TRBJ1-3, is DGGITQSPKYLFRKEGQNVTLSCEQNLNHDAMYWYRQDPGQGLRLIYYSQIVNDFQKGDIAEGYSVSREKKESFPLTVTSAQKNPTAFYLCASSIRRVRSGNTIYFGEGSWLTVV.

In its sample, this clone was seen many times. From the germline J gene comes the end of the CDR3, since the read stops 3 residues before it. The V call is TRBV2, the J call TRBJ2-7; D not certain. Between the trimmed V and J ends, which lost 6 bases and 2 bases, there was a span of 11 bases. The CDR3 loop spans 13 amino acids. Germline CDR1 and CDR2: SNHLY and FYNNEI. The CDR3 loop is CASSLRAPYEQYF. The CDR3 bases that were read are TGTGCCAGCAGCTTAAGAGCGCCCTACGAG.

There are many counts of this clone. The DNA ends 3 residues before the CDR3 does, and the rest of the CDR3 is filled in from the germline J gene. This rearrangement joins TRBV19 to TRBJ2-1, with D unresolved. The CDR3 contains 16 residues. The ends were cut back, 6 bases at V and 7 bases at J, with 22 bases in the middle. Per the germline V gene, CDR1 is LNHDA and CDR2 is SQIVND (reference sequence). The CDR3 is CASSKQRAHLNNEQFF. The sequenced part of the CDR3 DNA is TGTGCCAGTAGCAAACAAAGGGCTCACTTGAATAATGAG.

This clone was seen ten or more times. The read terminates 3 residues ahead of where the CDR3 ends, so the germline J gene completes it. V is TRBV11-2 and J is TRBJ1-2; TRBD1 matches at 10 bases. The V segment lost 6 bases and the J segment 7 bases; nucleotides outside the gene matches: 5. The CDR3 consists of 13 residues. The V gene's germline CDR1 is SGHAT and CDR2 FQNNGV. CDR3 amino acids: CASSWDRGFGYTF. The sequenced CDR3 bases are TGTGCCAGCAGTTGGGACAGGGGTTTTGGC.

This clone has ten or more counts. CDR3 DNA (partial): TGTGCCAGCAGTGAACGAGAGGCGGGCACGTCACCC. Amino acid sequence: CASSEREAGTSP. The full CDR3 protein reads CASSEREAGTSPLHF. J is TRBJ1-6 and V is TRBV2; no firm D call. With the read ending 3 residues before the CDR3 end, the germline J gene is used to fill in that end. V was pared by 2 bases and J by 10 bases, with 15 bases between. The germline V gene encodes CDR1 SNHLY and CDR2 FYNNEI. The CDR3 extends over 15 amino acids. Full variable domain (missing parts from reference TRBV2 and TRBJ1-6): EPEVTQTPSHQVTQMGQEVILRCVPISNHLYFYWYRQILGQKVEFLVSFYNNEISEKSEIFDDQFSVERPDGSNFTLKIRSTKLEDSAMYFCASSEREAGTSPLHFGNGTRLTVT.

This clone was recorded many times. The CDR3 end lies 3 residues beyond the end of the read and is filled in from the germline J gene. The chain recombines TRBV10-2 with TRBJ2-7; D is unclear. Germline loops: CDR1 WSHSY, CDR2 SAAADI. The CDR3 has 11 amino acids. The ends were cut back, 3 bases at V and 6 bases at J, with 6 bases in the middle. The CDR3 bases that were read are TGCGCCAGCAGTGAAGGGTTCGAG. This translates into CASSEGFE. The complete CDR3 protein is CASSEGFEQYF.

This clone was seen repeatedly, ten times or more. The CDR3 end lies 3 residues beyond the end of the read and is filled in from the germline J gene. This chain uses TRBV20-1 with TRBJ1-1; maybe TRBD1 (5 bases). Trimming took off 4 bases at V and 1 base at J, with 7 bases between the two ends. CDR1 DFQATT and CDR2 SNEGSKA come from the germline V gene (reference sequence). The CDR3 is 12 amino acids. Partial CDR3 DNA: TGCAGTGCTACTACAGGGAACACTGAA. It is translated as CSATTGNTE. The full CDR3 is CSATTGNTEAFF.

This clone has ten or more counts. The CDR3 goes on 3 residues after the read ends, and that part is filled in from the germline J gene. The chain joins TRBV20-1 to TRBJ2-7; a possible D gene is TRBD1 (6 bases). The germline V and J ends were trimmed by 3 bases and 1 base, with 7 bases remaining between them. In germline, CDR1 is DFQATT, CDR2 SNEGSKA (reference sequence). CDR3 length: 12 residues. Partial CDR3 DNA: TGCAGTGCTAGTGGACAGTCCTACGAG. It is translated as CSASGQSYE. The complete CDR3 protein is CSASGQSYEQYF.

This clone was seen many times. The read ends 3 residues before the CDR3 terminus; that terminus is restored from the germline J gene. The same CDR3 can be traced to other DNA sequences in this sample. The gene calls are TRBV7-9 and TRBJ1-4; TRBD1 matches 7 bases. Germline CDR1 reads SEHNR; CDR2 reads FQNEAQ (reference sequence). The CDR3 contains 15 residues. V lost 5 bases and J lost 3; bases outside the gene matches: 6. The sequenced part of the CDR3 DNA is TGTGCCAGCAGCATACGGACAGGATCTAATGAAAAA. Residues: CASSIRTGSNEK. The full CDR3 is CASSIRTGSNEKLFF.